This T cell receptor beta chain was retrieved from a study of tumor-infiltrating lymphocytes in primary liver carcinoma. Background on the study: Ranging in age from 30 to 69 years, the patients were men and women.

A constant-region primer served to make TCR beta cDNA from roughly 480 ng total RNA. Investigators got TCR beta libraries out of three nested multiplex PCR rounds, done with slightly modified ARM-PCR. Each of the first two PCR rounds ran roughly 9 cycles with TRBV1-TRBV30 forward and C-beta reverse primers. In TCRdb, the multiplex PCR reads were re-called with MiXCR into one record per CDR3 protein. Of more than 150,000 distinct CDR3 sequences listed, roughly 60% are singletons. Blood RNA came from unsorted whole blood; germline DNA was also extracted. Surgery was preceded by the collection of four milliliters of peripheral blood. CDR3 length: 15 residues. Germline CDR1 MNHEY, CDR2 SVGEGT. Concerning this clonotype itself: Given a much more abundant clone one base away, this may be a read error.

The specimen sequenced was peripheral blood. This sequence was found in a man in his forties with primary liver carcinoma and hepatitis B virus infection. The J gene is TRBJ2-3, the V gene TRBV6-2 or TRBV6-3; 7 nucleotides line up with TRBD1. The CDR3 region is CASSPRTGSTDAQYF. DNA of the CDR3: TGTGCCAGCAGCCCCAGGACAGGTAGCACAGATGCGCAGTATTTT.